The 31 T cell receptor beta chains below come from one sample, sequenced in a study of T cell responses to AZD1222 COVID-19 vaccine listed by TCRdb under 2021. The library was generated by the immunoSEQ multiplex PCR assay. TCRdb mirrors the immuneACCESS table, restricted to in-frame sequences. Some clones are absent from its copies; in checked studies, under half trace to an unresolved V gene, and the reason for the others is unknown. The sample table contains around 69,000 clones; only one count was recorded for about 88% of them. Jointly, the top ten make up about a tenth of the sample. The sample's time point label is to be understood as: baseline before first vaccination. Specimen: peripheral blood, collected on day 0 of AZD1222 vaccination. The receptors shown here come from an adult in good health.

In its sample, this clone was seen once. The chain employs TRBV2 and TRBJ2-1, with D possibly matching TRBD2 (6 bases). In germline, CDR1 is SNHLY, CDR2 FYNNEI. The CDR3 is 15 residues long. V was trimmed by 10 bases and J by 2 bases, leaving 18 bases between them. CDR3 loop: CAISSGGRTYNEQFF. CDR3 in DNA: TGTGCCATAAGCTCCGGGGGTCGTACCTACAATGAGCAGTTCTTC.

The rearrangement joins TRBV28 to TRBJ1-1; the D gene is possibly TRBD1 (5 bases). The V end was cut by 2 bases, the J end by 2 bases, with 12 bases between. This CDR3 contains 15 residues. Germline V lookup: CDR1 MDHEN, CDR2 SYDVKM. The CDR3 DNA is TGTGCCAGCAGTTTAAATAGGACACCTAACACTGAAGCTTTCTTT. Translated: CASSLNRTPNTEAFF.

The J gene is TRBJ2-2, the V gene TRBV11-3; the D is unclear. The V and J ends lost 1 base and 7 bases respectively, with 4 bases between them. CDR1 is SGHNT and CDR2 is YENEEA in the germline V gene. CDR3 size: 12 residues. As DNA, the CDR3 is TGTGCCAGCAGCTTAGGGGTCGGGGAGCTGTTTTTT. As protein: CASSLGVGELFF.

The chain carries TRBV7-9 and TRBJ1-6; tentatively, D is TRBD1 (6 bases). From germline, CDR1 is SEHNR and CDR2 FQNEAQ (reference sequence). Trimming shortened V by 2 bases and J by 8 bases, and 13 bases separated the two germline ends. CDR3 length equals 15 residues. Here the CDR3 reads CASSLIGAGDSPLHF. In DNA form, the CDR3 reads TGTGCCAGCAGCTTAATAGGGGCAGGGGATTCACCCCTCCACTTT.

V gene TRBV10-3 combines with J gene TRBJ1-5; 9 nucleotides line up with TRBD1. This CDR3 contains 14 residues. Trimming cost V 4 bases and J 6 bases; bases outside gene matches: 4. Germline V gene sequence: CDR1 ENHRY, CDR2 SYGVKD. In DNA form, the CDR3 reads TGTGCCATCAGTGGAGGGACAGGGCGTCAGCCCCAGCATTTT. This gives the protein CAISGGTGRQPQHF.

The CDR3 nucleotides are TGTGCCAGCAGTGGGACAGGGGGCTATGGCTACACCTTC. Encoded protein: CASSGTGGYGYTF. The V call is TRBV2, the J call TRBJ1-2, with 10 bases lining up with TRBD1. Germline values: CDR1 SNHLY, CDR2 FYNNEI. This CDR3 is 13 amino acids long. Trimming cost V 4 bases and J 4 bases; bases outside gene matches: 0.

For the CDR3, the DNA is TGTGCCAGCAGTCCCGGACTATTCGGGGAGCTGTTTTTT. This gives the protein CASSPGLFGELFF. The rearrangement links TRBV12-3 or TRBV12-4 to TRBJ2-2; perhaps TRBD2 as D (6 bases). V was clipped by 5 bases and J by 7 bases, with 11 bases between them. The CDR3 loop spans 13 amino acids.

This chain connects TRBV21-1 to TRBJ2-5; the table's TRBD2 call for D was not verified on the DNA. TRBV21-1 is a documented pseudogene. The CDR3 has 18 residues. The CDR3 is CASSKATSELRGKETQYF. CDR3 DNA sequence: TGTGCCAGCAGCAAAGCCACTAGCGAGCTTAGGGGAAAAGAGACCCAGTACTTC.

This chain connects TRBV3-1 (or the pseudogene TRBV3-2) to TRBJ1-2; D remains ambiguous. Germline V lookup: CDR1 LGHDT, CDR2 YNNKEL (reference sequence). Trimming stripped 3 bases from V and 8 bases from J, with 10 bases between. CDR3 size: 12 residues. This chain's CDR3 is CASSHDMMGYTF. In nucleotides, the CDR3 is TGTGCCAGCAGCCACGATATGATGGGCTACACCTTC.

This chain links TRBV28 with TRBJ1-3; maybe TRBD1 (6 bases). Trimming pared 6 bases from V and 0 bases from J, leaving 18 bases between. The CDR3 has 17 amino acids. CDR1 and CDR2 (germline): MDHEN, SYDVKM. The CDR3 nucleotides are TGTGCCAGCAGCCGCAGCGGGAGGGGGGGCTCTGGAAACACCATATATTTT. It yields the protein CASSRSGRGGSGNTIYF.

The V and J genes are TRBV2 and TRBJ2-6, with D perhaps TRBD1 or TRBD2 (5 bases each). This CDR3 has 16 amino acids. Germline CDR1 reads SNHLY; CDR2 reads FYNNEI. V gave up 5 bases and J gave up 0 bases, with 11 bases separating them. This CDR3 is CASSPGRSSGANVLTF. CDR3 in DNA: TGTGCCAGCAGTCCGGGACGCAGCTCTGGGGCCAACGTCCTGACTTTC.

This chain uses TRBV28 with TRBJ1-5; the D is unclear. V was pared by 9 bases and J by 0 bases, with 15 bases between. Germline-derived CDR1 and CDR2 are MDHEN and SYDVKM. The CDR3 is 15 amino acids. The CDR3 DNA reads TGTGCCAGTACTACGCGGGCGCGTAGCAATCAGCCCCAGCATTTT. Amino acids: CASTTRARSNQPQHF.

CDR3 in amino acids: CATSDLAGGGSAGELFF. The DNA for the CDR3 is TGTGCCACCAGTGATTTGGCAGGGGGCGGCAGCGCCGGGGAGCTGTTTTTT. The chain joins TRBV24-1 to TRBJ2-2, with 8 bases aligning to TRBD1. Germline assignment: CDR1 KGHDR and CDR2 SFDVKD. This CDR3 has 17 amino acids. The trim removed 0 bases at V and 6 bases at J, leaving 8 bases unmatched.

The CDR3 region is CASRRSTGYEQYV. The DNA for the CDR3 is TGTGCCAGCAGACGTAGCACAGGGTACGAGCAGTACGTC. The chain uses TRBV28 and TRBJ2-7; TRBD1 might be the D (6 bases). V lost 6 bases, J lost 4 bases, and 13 bases lay in between. CDR1 and CDR2 from the germline V gene are MDHEN and SYDVKM. This CDR3 spans 13 amino acids.

J is TRBJ1-6 and V is TRBV27; 9 nucleotides agree with TRBD1. This CDR3 is 16 amino acids long. The J segment lost 9 bases and the V segment lost 4 bases, leaving 10 bases of the junction unmatched. Germline-derived CDR1 and CDR2 are MNHEY and SMNVEV (reference sequence). The CDR3 spells CASSSRTGTGTSPLHF. CDR3 nucleotides: TGTGCCAGCAGTTCGAGAACCGGGACAGGGACTTCACCCCTCCACTTT.

The J gene is TRBJ1-5, the V gene TRBV7-9; tentative D call: TRBD1 (6 bases). The V end lost 4 bases, the J end lost 4 bases, and 11 bases lay between the germline ends. The CDR3 runs to 14 residues. Germline lookup yields CDR1 SEHNR and CDR2 FQNEAQ (reference sequence). This chain's CDR3 is CASSWGGQNQPQHF. CDR3 DNA: TGTGCCAGCAGCTGGGGGGGACAAAATCAGCCCCAGCATTTT.

The DNA for the CDR3 is TGCGCCAGCAGCTTGTACGGCCAAGAGACCCAGTACTTC. This encodes CASSLYGQETQYF. This rearrangement joins TRBV5-1 to TRBJ2-5; unclear D gene. V shed 1 base and J shed 1 base, with 5 bases lying between them. The length of the CDR3 is 13 residues. Germline lookup yields CDR1 SGHRS and CDR2 YFSETQ. Supplemented by reference TRBV5-1 and TRBJ2-5, the full variable domain reads KAGVTQTPRYLIKTRGQQVTLSCSPISGHRSVSWYQQTPGQGLQFLFEYFSETQRNKGNFPGRFSGRQFSNSRSEMNVSTLELGDSALYLCASSLYGQETQYFGPGTRLLVL.

This clone has a handful of counts. The chain has TRBV7-9 and TRBJ2-7, with a weak D call TRBD2 (5 bases). Germline assignment: CDR1 SEHNR and CDR2 FQNEAQ (reference sequence). Trimming removed 5 bases at V and 6 bases at J, with 11 bases between. This CDR3 has 12 residues. CDR3 DNA: TGTGCCAGCAGCCCCGTGGGGAGCGAGCAGTACTTC. It translates to CASSPVGSEQYF.

This chain links TRBV3-1 (or the pseudogene TRBV3-2) with TRBJ1-2, with D tentatively TRBD1 (6 bases). Germline CDR1 and CDR2: LGHDT and YNNKEL (reference sequence). V was trimmed by 5 bases and J by 6 bases, leaving 13 bases between them. The CDR3 is 13 amino acids. In DNA, the CDR3 is TGTGCCAGCAGCTTACACAGGGAAAATGGCTACACCTTC. Translated: CASSLHRENGYTF.

V usage is TRBV28 and J usage is TRBJ2-2; TRBD2 is a possible D gene (6 bases). This CDR3 region has 15 residues. Germline values: CDR1 MDHEN, CDR2 SYDVKM. The ends were cut back, 7 bases at V and 6 bases at J, with 18 bases in the middle. The CDR3 DNA sequence: TGTGCCAGCACCACAGGAGGGGTTCTCCCCGGGGAGCTGTTTTTT. It yields the protein CASTTGGVLPGELFF.

This chain connects TRBV3-1 (or the pseudogene TRBV3-2) to TRBJ2-7; D not resolved. The V end lost 3 bases, the J end lost 2 bases, and 8 bases lay between the germline ends. Per the germline V gene, CDR1 is LGHDT and CDR2 is YNNKEL (reference sequence). This CDR3 has 13 amino acids. CDR3 sequence (DNA): TGTGCCAGCAGCCACGACCCTGCCTACGAGCAGTACTTC. This codes for CASSHDPAYEQYF.

The chain joins TRBV11-2 to TRBJ1-5, with D unclear. CDR3 length: 13 amino acids. CDR1 is SGHAT, CDR2 FQNNGV, per germline. The ends were cut back, 1 base at V and 3 bases at J, with 4 bases in the middle. This chain's CDR3 is CASSLATNQPQHF. CDR3 in DNA: TGTGCCAGCAGCTTAGCTACCAATCAGCCCCAGCATTTT. Full variable domain (missing parts from reference TRBV11-2 and TRBJ1-5): EAGVAQSPRYKIIEKRQSVAFWCNPISGHATLYWYQQILGQGPKLLIQFQNNGVVDDSQLPKDRFSAERLKGVDSTLKIQPAKLEDSAVYLCASSLATNQPQHFGDGTRLSIL.

This chain connects TRBV7-9 to TRBJ2-5; TRBD2 matches 11 bases. Germline V gene sequence: CDR1 SEHNR, CDR2 FQNEAQ (reference sequence). This CDR3 has 16 residues. Trimming at V came to 5 bases and at J to 4 bases, leaving 9 bases not matched to a gene. CDR3 amino acids: CASSHTSGRASETQYF. In nucleotides, the CDR3 is TGTGCCAGCAGCCACACTAGCGGGAGAGCTTCAGAGACCCAGTACTTC.

The genes are TRBV28 and TRBJ1-2; TRBD1 might be the D (5 bases). Looked up from germline, CDR1 is MDHEN and CDR2 is SYDVKM. V lost 6 bases, J lost 8 bases, and 25 bases lay in between. The CDR3 consists of 16 residues. The CDR3 DNA reads as TGTGCCAGCAGCCCAGCAGGGCAGCCAAGGGTGCGGGGCTACACCTTC. Residues: CASSPAGQPRVRGYTF.

The chain joins TRBV7-2 to TRBJ2-7, with D possibly TRBD1 on 5 matching bases. The CDR3 extends over 18 amino acids. V lost 0 bases to trimming and J lost 3 bases, with 21 bases between them. Per the germline V gene, CDR1 is SGHTA and CDR2 is FQGNSA. The CDR3 sequence: CASSLAHVAGPGFYEQYF. CDR3 DNA: TGTGCCAGCAGCTTAGCTCACGTGGCAGGGCCCGGATTCTACGAGCAGTACTTC.

The chain links TRBV6-6 to TRBJ1-5; D gene ambiguous. The V gene's germline CDR1 is MNHNY and CDR2 SVGAGI (reference sequence). V lost 0 bases to trimming and J lost 5 bases, with 8 bases between them. The CDR3 has 14 residues. The CDR3 nucleotides are TGTGCCAGCAGTTACTCGGGGTCCGATCAGCCCCAGCATTTT. Translation gives CASSYSGSDQPQHF.

The chain couples TRBV7-8 to TRBJ1-6, with a weak D call TRBD1 (5 bases). Germline CDR1 and CDR2: SGHVS and FQNEAQ. V shed 7 bases and J shed 7 bases, with 14 bases lying between them. There are 14 residues in the CDR3. CDR3 protein: CASTLGAVNSPLHF. For the CDR3, the DNA is TGTGCCAGCACCCTAGGGGCAGTCAATTCACCCCTCCACTTT.

This clone was picked up one time. This chain joins TRBV11-2 and TRBJ2-7, with 8 bases identical to TRBD2. Germline CDR1 reads SGHAT; CDR2 reads FQNNGV. The trim removed 1 base at V and 5 bases at J, leaving 1 base unmatched. There are 13 residues in the CDR3. In DNA form, the CDR3 reads TGTGCCAGCAGCTTAGCGGGACTAGACGAGCAGTACTTC. It yields the protein CASSLAGLDEQYF.

The chain links TRBV20-1 to TRBJ1-1; D is undetermined. The CDR3 contains 11 residues. Germline CDR1 reads DFQATT; CDR2 reads SNEGSKA (reference sequence). DNA for the CDR3: TGCAGCACAAGGAGAAACACTGAAGCTTTCTTT. Translating gives CSTRRNTEAFF.

V is TRBV19 and J is TRBJ1-2, with D possibly being TRBD1 (5 bases). CDR3 length: 14 residues. Trimming took 6 bases from V and 4 from J, leaving 15 bases between them. The germline gives CDR1 LNHDA, CDR2 SQIVND (reference sequence). CDR3 protein: CASSNTREAYGYTF. The CDR3 coding sequence is TGTGCCAGTAGCAATACCAGGGAGGCCTATGGCTACACCTTC.

This chain joins TRBV10-3 and TRBJ1-5; D gene uncertain. The V and J ends lost 7 bases and 3 bases respectively, with 10 bases between them. Germline assignment: CDR1 ENHRY and CDR2 SYGVKD. This CDR3 is built from 13 residues. The CDR3 coding sequence is TGTGCCATCAAGGGAGAGTACAATCAGCCCCAGCATTTT. Translation: CAIKGEYNQPQHF.